What follows are 13 T cell receptor beta chains derived from one specimen sequenced in a study of OX40 agonist ivuxolimab in advanced cancers. The data were produced by immunoSEQ multiplex PCR, yet TCRdb's version contains in-frame clones alone and is incomplete. The table shows under 30,000 clones, with 75% to 85% occurring only once. The specimen was CD4+ or CD8+ T cells sorted from blood, collected in a trial of the OX40 agonist ivuxolimab. The source is an adult with an advanced solid tumor such as melanoma, head and neck, liver or kidney cancer.

This clone has a single count. V gene TRBV30 combines with J gene TRBJ2-3; D is ambiguous. Trimming took 1 base from V and 5 from J, leaving 16 bases between them. CDR1 GTSNPN and CDR2 SVGIG come from the germline V gene (reference sequence). CDR3 length equals 15 residues. For the CDR3, the DNA is TGTGCCTGGAGTGACGGATCTTCCGGACGAGATACGCAGTATTTT. This gives the protein CAWSDGSSGRDTQYF.

This chain uses TRBV5-1 with TRBJ2-3; TRBD2 aligns across 8 bases. CDR1 and CDR2 (germline): SGHRS, YFSETQ. V gave up 9 bases and J gave up 2 bases; unmatched junction bases: 8. This CDR3 comprises 14 residues. CDR3 protein: CATGSGGHTDTQYF. The DNA for the CDR3 is TGCGCCACCGGAAGCGGGGGACACACAGATACGCAGTATTTT.

This clone has just a few counts. V gene TRBV30 combines with J gene TRBJ2-1; D is possibly TRBD1 (5 bases). Germline-derived CDR1 and CDR2 are GTSNPN and SVGIG (reference sequence). CDR3 size: 10 residues. V was trimmed by 5 bases and J by 10 bases, leaving 9 bases between them. CDR3 protein: CAWGQAEQFF. The CDR3 DNA reads as TGTGCCTGGGGACAAGCCGAGCAGTTCTTC.

This clone was recorded a few times. This rearrangement joins TRBV30 to TRBJ2-3; no definite D call. There are 13 residues in the CDR3. Germline V gives CDR1 GTSNPN, CDR2 SVGIG (reference sequence). Trimming cost V 3 bases and J 0 bases, with 7 bases left between them. The CDR3 region has the DNA TGTGCCTGGAGCCTCGGGAGCACAGATACGCAGTATTTT. Protein product: CAWSLGSTDTQYF.

The rearrangement joins TRBV19 to TRBJ2-1; TRBD2 agrees at 8 bases. The trim removed 4 bases at V and 6 bases at J, leaving 5 bases unmatched. This CDR3 is built from 14 residues. Germline V gene sequence: CDR1 LNHDA, CDR2 SQIVND (reference sequence). The CDR3 coding sequence is TGTGCCAGTAGTACCGGACTAGCCCTCAATGAGCAGTTCTTC. It yields the protein CASSTGLALNEQFF.

This rearrangement joins TRBV19 to TRBJ2-4, with 8 bases fitting TRBD1. This CDR3 is built from 15 residues. Germline loops: CDR1 LNHDA, CDR2 SQIVND (reference sequence). After removal of 11 bases from V and 1 base from J, the junction contained 10 bases not matched to a gene. CDR3 bases: TGTGCCGTTGGAGTACGGACAGGGGCCAAAAACATTCAGTACTTC. Protein product: CAVGVRTGAKNIQYF.

Only one count was recorded for this clone. The CDR3 spells CASKDRSSYEQYF. The CDR3 region has the DNA TGTGCCAGCAAGGACAGGAGCTCCTACGAGCAGTACTTC. V is TRBV6-1 and J is TRBJ2-7; 7 bases fit TRBD1. The junction had 3 bases not matched to a gene; V was cut back by 7 bases and J by 0 bases. The V gene's germline CDR1 is MNHNS and CDR2 SASEGT. The length of the CDR3 is 13 residues.

This chain joins TRBV2 and TRBJ1-2; 7 nucleotides match TRBD1. Trimming cost V 5 bases and J 4 bases; bases outside gene matches: 7. The germline CDR1 and CDR2 sequences are SNHLY and FYNNEI. There are 14 residues in the CDR3. CDR3 sequence (DNA): TGTGCCAGCAGTCGCCGGGACAGTGCCTATGGCTACACCTTC. Protein sequence: CASSRRDSAYGYTF.

The V call is TRBV10-3, the J call TRBJ1-5; 9 positions match TRBD1. The CDR3 contains 14 residues. CDR1 ENHRY and CDR2 SYGVKD come from the germline V gene. The J segment lost 2 bases and the V segment lost 11 bases, leaving 7 bases of the junction unmatched. The DNA for the CDR3 is TGTGCCGTACAGGGGGCCGGGGGCAATCAGCCCCAGCATTTT. It yields the protein CAVQGAGGNQPQHF.

V usage is TRBV5-1 and J usage is TRBJ2-7; 9 bases are a match to TRBD2. J was trimmed by 3 bases and V by 4 bases; bases with no gene match: 14. The germline V gene has CDR1 SGHRS and CDR2 YFSETQ. This CDR3 region has 17 residues. The CDR3 DNA sequence: TGCGCCAGCAGCACCTGGGGGACCAGCGGGGGGTTCTACGAGCAGTACTTC. Its translation: CASSTWGTSGGFYEQYF. The full variable domain, its missing parts supplied by reference TRBV5-1 and TRBJ2-7, is KAGVTQTPRYLIKTRGQQVTLSCSPISGHRSVSWYQQTPGQGLQFLFEYFSETQRNKGNFPGRFSGRQFSNSRSEMNVSTLELGDSALYLCASSTWGTSGGFYEQYFGPGTRLTVT.

The genes are TRBV19 and TRBJ2-3; 9 nucleotides align to TRBD2. Germline CDR1 reads LNHDA; CDR2 reads SQIVND (reference sequence). The CDR3 consists of 17 residues. Germline trimming cut 5 bases from V and 6 bases from J; bases unmatched to any gene: 15. CDR3 sequence: CASSLSFRLAASDTQYF. The CDR3 DNA follows: TGTGCCAGTAGTTTGTCGTTTCGACTAGCGGCTTCTGATACGCAGTATTTT.

This chain connects TRBV6-5 to TRBJ1-1; unclear D gene. CDR1 MNHEY and CDR2 SVGAGI come from the germline V gene. CDR3 length equals 12 residues. Trimming took off 4 bases at V and 7 bases at J, with 10 bases between the two ends. CDR3 DNA: TGTGCCAGCAGTTTCCCGGATAGTGAAGCTTTCTTT. Residues: CASSFPDSEAFF.

The V and J genes are TRBV4-3 and TRBJ1-2, with D perhaps matching TRBD1 (5 bases). Per the germline V gene, CDR1 is LGHNA and CDR2 is YSLEER. The CDR3 has 12 residues. The V gene lost 4 bases and the J gene lost 7 bases, with 10 bases spanning the gap. This CDR3 is CASSRGPGGYTF. The CDR3 bases are TGCGCCAGCAGCCGGGGACCCGGTGGCTACACCTTC.